The clone carrying this TCR beta chain showed up just a few times. The entry originates in a study of neurological immune-mediated disorders. Over 200 million TCR-beta sequences, together covering 15-18 subjects, were produced by every individual sequencing run that was carried out. In TCRdb, the 5' RACE reads were re-called with MiXCR into one record per CDR3 protein. In the table there are tens of thousands of distinct CDR3 sequences, roughly 3.3% of which are singletons. CDR3 size: 14 residues. CDR1 ENHRY and CDR2 SYGVKD come from the germline V gene. Trimming took 2 bases from V and 6 from J, leaving 11 bases between them.

The rearrangement links TRBV10-3 to TRBJ1-5; D call uncertain. The source material was PBMCs. This TCR came from a woman in her fifties or sixties with multiple sclerosis. CDR3 nucleotides: TGTGCCATCAGTGAGACCTCGTTGAGTCAGCCCCAGCATTTT. Its protein is CAISETSLSQPQHF.